The rows below give T cell receptor beta chains drawn from one sample of a study of cytomegalovirus exposure and HLA in healthy donors. Data came from immunoSEQ multiplex PCR; TCRdb stores just in-frame clones and leaves some out. This sample has around 140,000 clones, with over 60% found just once. Sequencing was done on a sample of PBMCs. The receptor source for this set is a woman aged 60 to 75 in good health and CMV-seronegative. Both conserved end residues are part of each CDR3. A D gene is named only where the DNA matches it firmly. The size of a clone is reported for some rows only, either as once, few or many, or as a class for expanded clones.

size	D	V	J	CDR3	DNA
NA	NA	TRBV28	TRBJ1-3	CASSPGGARSGNTIYF	TGTGCCAGCAGCCCCGGCGGGGCGCGCTCTGGAAACACCATATATTTT
NA	TRBD2	TRBV29-1	TRBJ2-7	CSFTGGRGYEQYF	TGCAGCTTTACAGGCGGGAGGGGATACGAGCAGTACTTC
few	TRBD1	TRBV6-4	TRBJ1-5	CATKTGLQPQHF	TGTGCCACGAAGACAGGGTTGCAGCCCCAGCATTTT
NA	TRBD2	TRBV10-2	TRBJ2-3	CASSGMIAGSSTDTQYF	TGCGCCAGCAGTGGAATGATAGCGGGGTCTAGCACAGATACGCAGTATTTT
NA	NA	TRBV10-3	TRBJ2-5	CAISELQETQYF	TGTGCCATCAGTGAACTCCAAGAGACCCAGTACTTC
NA	NA	TRBV9	TRBJ2-2	CASSRTREGGELFF	TGTGCCAGCAGTCGGACAAGAGAAGGCGGGGAGCTGTTTTTT
NA	TRBD2	TRBV7-6	TRBJ2-3	CASSQLAGGPDTQYF	TGTGCCAGCAGCCAACTAGCGGGAGGGCCGGATACGCAGTATTTT
few	NA	TRBV15	TRBJ1-1	CATSRGGTRGSSMGNTEAFF	TGTGCCACCAGCAGAGGTGGGACAAGGGGGTCTAGTATGGGGAACACTGAAGCTTTCTTT
NA	TRBD1	TRBV10-2	TRBJ2-2	CASRSELQGARTGELFF	TGCGCCAGCAGGTCAGAGCTCCAGGGGGCACGGACCGGGGAGCTGTTTTTT
NA	TRBD2	TRBV9	TRBJ2-7	CASSATTSGIYEQYF	TGTGCCAGCAGCGCCACGACTAGCGGAATCTACGAGCAGTACTTC
few	TRBD1	TRBV28	TRBJ1-5	CASSFGQEYSYQPQHF	TGTGCCAGCAGTTTTGGACAGGAGTATAGCTATCAGCCCCAGCATTTT
once	TRBD2	TRBV5-5	TRBJ2-2	CASSLISGGSKGGELFF	TGTGCCAGCAGCTTGATTAGCGGGGGGAGCAAAGGCGGGGAGCTGTTTTTT
NA	TRBD2	TRBV7-2	TRBJ2-7	CASSRAGVSYEQYF	TGTGCCAGCAGCCGAGCGGGGGTCTCCTACGAGCAGTACTTC
NA	TRBD1	TRBV6-1	TRBJ2-3	CAIRRGPSTDTQYF	TGTGCCATCCGAAGGGGGCCAAGCACAGATACGCAGTATTTT
NA	TRBD1	TRBV7-7	TRBJ2-5	CASSPGQALQETQYF	TGTGCTAGCAGCCCGGGACAGGCACTCCAAGAGACCCAGTACTTC
NA	NA	TRBV5-1	TRBJ1-2	CASSLRSAYGYTF	TGCGCCAGCAGCTTGCGGTCCGCTTATGGCTACACCTTC
NA	NA	TRBV5-4	TRBJ1-4	CASSDLRGRANEKLFF	TGTGCCAGCAGCGACCTCCGGGGGAGGGCTAATGAAAAACTGTTTTTT
NA	TRBD1	TRBV6-5	TRBJ1-1	CASSPLLTGVAFF	TGTGCCAGCAGTCCCCTACTTACAGGGGTTGCTTTCTTT
NA	TRBD2	TRBV19	TRBJ2-5	CASSIGLAGGQETQYF	TGTGCCAGTAGTATAGGACTAGCGGGGGGCCAAGAGACCCAGTACTTC
NA	TRBD1	TRBV5-1	TRBJ2-7	CASTYWTGTTYEQYF	TGCGCCAGCACCTACTGGACAGGGACAACCTACGAGCAGTACTTC
NA	TRBD1	TRBV6-6	TRBJ2-7	CASRPTGGGYEQYF	TGTGCCAGCAGACCCACAGGGGGAGGCTACGAGCAGTACTTC
NA	TRBD2	TRBV5-4	TRBJ2-7	CASSTGLAGAPTYEQYF	TGTGCCAGCAGCACGGGACTAGCGGGAGCCCCCACCTACGAGCAGTACTTC
NA	TRBD2	TRBV4-3	TRBJ2-3	CASSQGSGGAWADTQYF	TGCGCCAGCAGCCAGGGTAGCGGGGGGGCCTGGGCAGATACGCAGTATTTT
few	NA	TRBV19	TRBJ2-7	CASSMAGHSSYEQYF	TGTGCCAGTAGTATGGCAGGACACAGCTCCTACGAGCAGTACTTC
NA	NA	TRBV11-2	TRBJ1-2	CASSGSRGMRGYTF	TGTGCCAGCAGTGGGTCTCGAGGGATGCGGGGCTACACCTTC
NA	TRBD1	TRBV11-2	TRBJ2-6	CASSLPGQGYPAGANVLTF	TGTGCCAGCAGCTTACCGGGACAGGGATATCCGGCGGGGGCCAACGTCCTGACTTTC
few	NA	TRBV19	TRBJ1-2	CATAGDYGYTF	TGTGCCACCGCGGGAGACTATGGCTACACCTTC
NA	NA	TRBV5-6	TRBJ1-6	CASSLSGNSPLHF	TGTGCCAGCAGCCTCTCAGGGAATTCACCCCTCCACTTT
NA	NA	TRBV14	TRBJ2-1	CASSQDWLAIYNEQFF	TGTGCCAGCAGCCAAGATTGGCTAGCCATCTACAATGAGCAGTTCTTC
NA	TRBD2	TRBV6-5	TRBJ2-2	CASSYLVAGSYGELFF	TGTGCCAGCAGTTATTTGGTAGCGGGGTCTTACGGGGAGCTGTTTTTT
NA	NA	TRBV29-1	TRBJ2-4	CSVGTSFGKNIQYF	TGCAGCGTTGGGACTTCCTTTGGCAAAAATATTCAGTACTTC